Below, 23 T cell receptor beta chains from the same sample are listed, as sequenced in a study of blood T cell repertoires in COVID-19 (dated by TCRdb to 2018 to 2021). Library construction relied on the immunoSEQ multiplex PCR assay. TCRdb's version of the immuneACCESS table is confined to in-frame rearrangements and falls short of the full clone set. An unresolved V gene accounts for under half of the shortfall where checked; the remainder is of unknown origin. The sample profile shows over 150,000 clones; approximately 83% of them were found once. Of the sample, roughly 2% is held by the ten largest clones. Material: peripheral blood. The receptor set was obtained from a woman aged 80 or over with acute or convalescent COVID-19.

The rearrangement links TRBV30 to TRBJ2-5, with TRBD2 matching over 13 bases. This CDR3 is 14 amino acids long. Germline V gene sequence: CDR1 GTSNPN, CDR2 SVGIG (reference sequence). V lost 1 base to trimming and J lost 5 bases; unmatched junction nucleotides: 1. DNA for the CDR3: TGTGCCTGGAGTGAGGGACTAGCGGGGGAGACCCAGTACTTC. Translating it yields CAWSEGLAGETQYF.

V gene TRBV4-2 combines with J gene TRBJ1-6; D remains ambiguous. The CDR3 sequence is 16 residues long. From germline, CDR1 is LGHNA and CDR2 YNFKEQ. V lost 0 bases and J lost 8, with 14 bases in between. The CDR3 nucleotides are TGTGCCAGCAGCCAAGAAGCGACCGAGGATTATTCACCCCTCCACTTT. It yields the protein CASSQEATEDYSPLHF.

The chain joins TRBV25-1 to TRBJ1-6, with no clear D. Germline V gene data show CDR1 as MGHDK and CDR2 as SYGVNS. Between the trimmed V and J ends, which lost 6 bases and 0 bases, there was a span of 9 bases. The CDR3 loop spans 15 amino acids. DNA of the CDR3: TGTGCCAGCAGCCAGGCTGCCTCCTATAATTCACCCCTCCACTTT. This codes for CASSQAASYNSPLHF.

The chain links TRBV18 to TRBJ2-7, with D maybe TRBD2 (5 bases). From germline, CDR1 is KGHSH and CDR2 LQKENI. Deletions cut 3 bases from V and 3 bases from J, with 18 bases between. CDR3 length: 16 amino acids. The chain's CDR3 is CASSPFSSGIYYEQYF. Here the CDR3 DNA reads TGTGCCAGCTCACCCTTTTCTTCCGGGATCTACTACGAGCAGTACTTC. Full variable domain (outside the CDR3, taken from reference TRBV18 and TRBJ2-7): NAGVMQNPRHLVRRRGQEARLRCSPMKGHSHVYWYRQLPEEGLKFMVYLQKENIIDESGMPKERFSAEFPKEGPSILRIQQVVRGDSAAYFCASSPFSSGIYYEQYFGPGTRLTVT.

CDR3 nucleotide sequence: TGCGCCAGCAGTGAGTCGCGGCAAAACACCGGGGAGCTGTTTTTT. It specifies CASSESRQNTGELFF. V usage is TRBV10-2 and J usage is TRBJ2-2, with D unclear. Germline values: CDR1 WSHSY, CDR2 SAAADI. The CDR3 consists of 15 residues. Trimming cost V 0 bases and J 2 bases, with 7 bases left between them.

V usage is TRBV9 and J usage is TRBJ1-3; no clear D. This CDR3 has 15 amino acids. Deletions cut 2 bases from V and 0 bases from J, with 9 bases between. The V gene's germline CDR1 is SGDLS and CDR2 YYNGEE. CDR3 bases: TGTGCCAGCAGCGTCAACGGAGGCTCTGGAAACACCATATATTTT. It yields the protein CASSVNGGSGNTIYF. Supplemented by reference TRBV9 and TRBJ1-3, the full variable domain reads DSGVTQTPKHLITATGQRVTLRCSPRSGDLSVYWYQQSLDQGLQFLIQYYNGEERAKGNILERFSAQQFPDLHSELNLSSLELGDSALYFCASSVNGGSGNTIYFGEGSWLTVV.

The J gene is TRBJ2-7, the V gene TRBV7-8, with a weak D call TRBD2 (6 bases). Trimming left V 0 bases short and J 0 bases short, with 9 bases between. Germline V gene sequence: CDR1 SGHVS, CDR2 FQNEAQ. This CDR3 spans 15 amino acids. DNA for the CDR3: TGTGCCAGCAGCTTAGCCGGAGGGAGCTCCTACGAGCAGTACTTC. It codes for CASSLAGGSSYEQYF. Full variable domain (outside the CDR3, taken from reference TRBV7-8 and TRBJ2-7): GAGVSQSPRYKVAKRGQDVALRCDPISGHVSLFWYQQALGQGPEFLTYFQNEAQLDKSGLPSDRFFAERPEGSVSTLKIQRTQQEDSAVYLCASSLAGGSSYEQYFGPGTRLTVT.

V usage is TRBV5-1 and J usage is TRBJ1-5; D may be TRBD1 (5 bases). The CDR3 is 13 amino acids. From germline, CDR1 is SGHRS and CDR2 YFSETQ. Trimming removed 5 bases from V and 6 bases from J, with 12 bases in between. The CDR3, as DNA: TGCGCCAGCAGTGCGGGGGTGGGTCAGCCCCAGCATTTT. It encodes CASSAGVGQPQHF.

V gene TRBV5-1 combines with J gene TRBJ2-1; D possibly corresponds to TRBD1 (6 bases). This CDR3 has 14 residues. Germline V gene sequence: CDR1 SGHRS, CDR2 YFSETQ. V was clipped by 1 base and J by 15 bases, with 20 bases between them. CDR3 residues: CASSLSRGRGVLFF. The CDR3 coding sequence is TGCGCCAGCAGCTTGTCGAGGGGGAGAGGGGTTTTGTTCTTC.

This chain connects TRBV21-1 to TRBJ1-1; the table's TRBD1 call for D was not verified on the DNA. TRBV21-1 is annotated as a pseudogene. The CDR3 runs 14 residues. The CDR3 loop is CASSTTGGLTEAFF. For the CDR3, the DNA is TGTGCCAGCAGCACCACAGGGGGACTGACTGAAGCTTTCTTT.

The chain has TRBV19 and TRBJ1-6; 10 nucleotides match TRBD1. Unmatched junction bases numbered 8, after V lost 5 bases and J lost 10 bases. The length of the CDR3 is 15 residues. Germline V lookup: CDR1 LNHDA, CDR2 SQIVND (reference sequence). The CDR3 DNA reads as TGTGCCAGTAGTGCCGGACAGGGGGTAGGGTCACCCCTCCACTTT. Residues: CASSAGQGVGSPLHF.

The V and J genes are TRBV19 and TRBJ2-5; 8 nucleotides match TRBD1. Unmatched junction bases numbered 11, after V lost 5 bases and J lost 3 bases. Germline CDR1 is LNHDA and CDR2 is SQIVND (reference sequence). The CDR3 runs to 16 residues. The CDR3 region has the DNA TGTGCCAGTAGTCCCTTCATGGACAGGGAGAAAGAGACCCAGTACTTC. Amino acids: CASSPFMDREKETQYF.

In its sample, this clone was seen a few times. The J gene is TRBJ2-2, the V gene TRBV7-2, with D perhaps matching TRBD1 (6 bases). This CDR3 contains 17 residues. The germline V gene encodes CDR1 SGHTA and CDR2 FQGNSA. Trimming removed 4 bases at V and 4 bases at J, with 19 bases between. The CDR3 sequence is CASSSRTGTRGTGELFF. The CDR3 nucleotides read TGTGCCAGCAGCTCCCGGACTGGGACAAGGGGCACCGGGGAGCTGTTTTTT.

V gene TRBV5-1 combines with J gene TRBJ2-6; D remains ambiguous. Per germline, CDR1 SGHRS and CDR2 YFSETQ. CDR3 length: 15 amino acids. V gave up 0 bases and J gave up 0 bases, with 4 bases separating them. CDR3 bases: TGCGCCAGCAGCTTGGCCAGCTCTGGGGCCAACGTCCTGACTTTC. Translation gives CASSLASSGANVLTF.

The chain recombines TRBV7-2 with TRBJ2-1, with 7 nucleotides matching TRBD2. J lost 7 bases, V lost 1 base, and 7 bases had no gene match. Germline lookup yields CDR1 SGHTA and CDR2 FQGNSA. The CDR3 length is 15 residues. Here the CDR3 reads CASSLVAGEGNEQFF. As DNA, the CDR3 is TGTGCCAGCAGCTTAGTGGCGGGGGAAGGAAATGAGCAGTTCTTC.

The chain uses TRBV6-2 or TRBV6-3 and TRBJ1-1; TRBD1 is a possible D gene (6 bases). The CDR3 is 14 residues long. Germline lookup yields CDR1 MNHEY and CDR2 SVGEGT. V dropped 4 bases and J dropped 7 bases, with 16 bases sitting between them. The CDR3 loop reads CASSFPGVPNEAFF. CDR3 sequence (DNA): TGTGCCAGCAGTTTCCCAGGGGTCCCTAATGAAGCTTTCTTT.

The rearrangement joins TRBV3-1 (or the pseudogene TRBV3-2) to TRBJ2-5; 7 bases align to TRBD2. Germline loops: CDR1 LGHDT, CDR2 YNNKEL (reference sequence). This CDR3 region has 15 residues. V lost 1 base and J lost 4; bases outside the gene matches: 6. Here the CDR3 DNA reads TGTGCCAGCAGCCAAGCGGGAGGATACGTAGAGACCCAGTACTTC. As protein: CASSQAGGYVETQYF.

This CDR3 is CAIRTGPMNTEAFF. In DNA, the CDR3 is TGTGCCATCAGGACAGGTCCCATGAACACTGAAGCTTTCTTT. This chain connects TRBV10-3 to TRBJ1-1; D perhaps matches TRBD1 (6 bases). Germline lookup yields CDR1 ENHRY and CDR2 SYGVKD. This CDR3 has 14 residues. V gave up 6 bases and J gave up 0 bases, with 11 bases separating them.

This clone was seen a handful of times. This chain uses TRBV24-1 with TRBJ1-2, with TRBD1 matching over 9 bases. Germline-derived CDR1 and CDR2 are KGHDR and SFDVKD. V was pared by 7 bases and J by 7 bases, with 6 bases of the junction left unmatched. The length of the CDR3 is 13 residues. The CDR3 loop is CATSPRTGAGYTF. In DNA form, the CDR3 reads TGTGCCACCAGCCCTCGGACAGGGGCTGGCTACACCTTC.

This sequence joins TRBV30 and TRBJ2-7, with 7 nucleotides matching TRBD2. CDR1 is GTSNPN, CDR2 SVGIG, per germline (reference sequence). The CDR3 consists of 14 residues. With V trimmed by 5 bases and J by 1 base, 8 bases remained unmatched. The CDR3 region is CAWGGASGSYEQYF. The CDR3 region has the DNA TGTGCCTGGGGGGGAGCTAGCGGATCCTACGAGCAGTACTTC.

Only a few counts were recorded for this clone. The J gene is TRBJ1-5, the V gene TRBV7-9, with D perhaps matching TRBD1 (6 bases). Germline loops: CDR1 SEHNR, CDR2 FQNEAQ (reference sequence). Trimming cost V 4 bases and J 15 bases, with 16 bases left between them. This CDR3 contains 12 residues. CDR3 amino acids: CASSSPGGGRHF. DNA for the CDR3: TGTGCCAGCAGCTCCCCCGGGGGCGGGAGGCATTTT. The full variable domain, with the rest looked up from reference TRBV7-9 and TRBJ1-5, is DTGVSQNPRHKITKRGQNVTFRCDPISEHNRLYWYRQTLGQGPEFLTYFQNEAQLEKSRLLSDRFSAERPKGSFSTLEIQRTEQGDSAMYLCASSSPGGGRHFGDGTRLSIL.

V usage is TRBV7-6 and J usage is TRBJ1-1, with 11 bases fitting TRBD1. Germline V gene data show CDR1 as SGHVS and CDR2 as FNYEAQ. This CDR3 is 15 amino acids long. V was pared by 1 base and J by 5 bases, with 3 bases of the junction left unmatched. The CDR3 coding sequence is TGTGCCAGCAGCTTAGTTGGACAGGGGGCAACTGAAGCTTTCTTT. It specifies CASSLVGQGATEAFF.

V is TRBV5-6 and J is TRBJ1-2; TRBD1 might be the D (5 bases). This CDR3 region has 16 residues. V lost 2 bases to trimming and J lost 4 bases, with 18 bases between them. The germline V gene encodes CDR1 SGHDT and CDR2 YYEEEE. The CDR3 DNA reads as TGTGCCAGCAGCTTTACAGGTTCTCTTGAACTCTATGGCTACACCTTC. It encodes CASSFTGSLELYGYTF.